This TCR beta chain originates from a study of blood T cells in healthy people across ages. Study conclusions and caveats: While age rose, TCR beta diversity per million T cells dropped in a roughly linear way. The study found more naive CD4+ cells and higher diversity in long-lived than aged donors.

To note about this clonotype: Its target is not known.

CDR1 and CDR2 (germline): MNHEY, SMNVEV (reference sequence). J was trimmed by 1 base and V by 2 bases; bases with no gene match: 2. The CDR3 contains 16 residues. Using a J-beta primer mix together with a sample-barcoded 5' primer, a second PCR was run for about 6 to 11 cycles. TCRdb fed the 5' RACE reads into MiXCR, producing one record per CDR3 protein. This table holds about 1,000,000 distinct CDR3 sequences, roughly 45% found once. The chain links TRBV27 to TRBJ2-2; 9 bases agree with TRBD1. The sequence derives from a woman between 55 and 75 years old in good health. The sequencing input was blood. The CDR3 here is CASSLPGQGNTGELFF. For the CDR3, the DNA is TGTGCCAGCAGTTTACCGGGACAGGGGAACACCGGGGAGCTGTTTTTT.